This T cell receptor (beta chain) was identified during a study of T cells in Graves' hyperthyroidism and ophthalmopathy. It was considered stable Graves' hyperthyroidism when ophthalmopathy did not progress within 18 months. Hyperthyroidism in the patients, aged 18 to 65, was newly diagnosed and under 2 months in duration. Patients showing uncontrolled infection, other autoimmune disease, pregnancy or lactation were ineligible. In regard to this clonotype: As yet, its antigen is unknown.

The CDR3 extends over 14 amino acids. The ends were cut back, 6 bases at V and 4 bases at J, with 14 bases in the middle. The germline V gene has CDR1 SGHRS and CDR2 YFSETQ. Study outcomes and limitations: Ophthalmopathy got predicted by the model a median around six months before its onset.

What was amplified from RNA transcripts were TCR beta CDR3 regions. HTBI primers were the set used in a first-round RT-PCR of the TCR CDR3. TCRdb reanalysed the multiplex PCR reads using MiXCR and keeps one entry per CDR3 protein. This table holds some 600,000 distinct CDR3 sequences, just over 45% found once. This chain joins TRBV5-1 and TRBJ1-5; D is unresolved. This TCR was sampled from a woman aged 18-35 years with Graves' hyperthyroidism. Material: peripheral blood or thyroid tissue (not recorded which). The CDR3 here is CASMVHPSNQPQHF. The CDR3 region has the DNA TGCGCCAGCATGGTACACCCATCAAATCAGCCCCAGCATTTT.